These 21 T cell receptor beta chains were all obtained from the same sample, sequenced in a study of T cells in Graves' hyperthyroidism and ophthalmopathy. Using RNA transcripts as the source, TCR beta CDR3 regions were amplified. A set of HTBI primers served as the primers for a first-round RT-PCR of the TCR CDR3. One entry per CDR3 protein results from TCRdb running MiXCR on the multiplex PCR reads. Among fewer than 700,000 distinct CDR3 sequences listed, 15% to 20% were seen once. The sample taken for sequencing was blood. All receptors come from a woman aged 25 to 39 with Graves' hyperthyroidism.

Many counts were recorded for this clonotype. The rearrangement links TRBV28 to TRBJ1-2, with TRBD1 matching 7 bases. Losses at the gene ends were 7 bases for V and 4 bases for J; bases not matched to a gene: 9. Germline V gene sequence: CDR1 MDHEN, CDR2 SYDVKM. The CDR3 length is 14 residues. This chain's CDR3 is CASNLSGGSYGYTF. Here the CDR3 DNA reads TGTGCCAGCAACTTATCAGGGGGGAGCTATGGCTACACCTTC.

The chain has TRBV27 and TRBJ2-7; D is unclear. CDR1 is MNHEY, CDR2 SMNVEV, per germline (reference sequence). The CDR3 consists of 14 residues. Trimming took 0 bases from V and 3 from J, leaving 9 bases between them. The CDR3 region has the DNA TGTGCCAGCAGTTTATCTCCTAGGAACTACGAGCAGTACTTC. This translates into CASSLSPRNYEQYF.

A few counts support this clonotype. This sequence may be a read error, since a much larger clone differs from it by one base. The rearrangement uses TRBV27 and TRBJ1-2; TRBD1 agrees at 8 bases. CDR3 size: 14 residues. In germline, CDR1 is MNHEY, CDR2 SMNVEV (reference sequence). CDR3 bases: TGTGCCAGCAGTCCCCGGACAGGGAACTATGGCTGCACCTTC. Its protein product is CASSPRTGNYGCTF.

There are many counts of this clonotype. V is TRBV20-1 and J is TRBJ2-7, with 11 bases matching TRBD2. The CDR3 loop spans 16 amino acids. The germline V gene has CDR1 DFQATT and CDR2 SNEGSKA (reference sequence). Trimming took 3 bases from V and 0 from J; bases not matched to a gene: 7. CDR3 residues: CSASWYTSGGSYEQYF. For the CDR3, the DNA is TGCAGTGCTAGTTGGTACACTAGCGGGGGCTCCTACGAGCAGTACTTC.

This clonotype was seen more than once but under ten times. This rearrangement joins TRBV12-5 to TRBJ1-1; the D is unclear. CDR1 LGHNT and CDR2 FRNRAP come from the germline V gene. Trimming removed 0 bases at V and 3 bases at J, with 11 bases between. This CDR3 region has 15 residues. The CDR3 loop reads CASGLVPRPYTEAFF. CDR3 coding DNA: TGTGCTAGTGGTTTGGTACCCAGGCCCTACACTGAAGCTTTCTTT. Drawing the rest from reference TRBV12-5 and TRBJ1-1, the complete variable domain is DARVTQTPRHKVTEMGQEVTMRCQPILGHNTVFWYRQTMMQGLELLAYFRNRAPLDDSGMPKDRFSAEMPDATLATLKIQPSEPRDSAVYFCASGLVPRPYTEAFFGQGTRLTVV.

This clonotype was observed a few times. This sequence joins TRBV20-1 and TRBJ2-2; D possibly matches TRBD1 or TRBD2 (5 bases each). Trimming removed 0 bases at V and 2 bases at J, with 13 bases between. The CDR3 totals 16 residues. Germline assignment: CDR1 DFQATT and CDR2 SNEGSKA (reference sequence). The CDR3 region has the DNA TGCAGTGCTAGAGATTCCGGGACCCCCAACACCGGGGAGCTGTTTTTT. This gives the protein CSARDSGTPNTGELFF.

As for this clonotype: One base away lies a much larger clone, so this may be a sequencing read error. V is TRBV27 and J is TRBJ2-2; D gene unclear. Trimming cost V 3 bases and J 4 bases, with 3 bases left between them. This CDR3 region has 12 residues. Germline CDR1 is MNHEY and CDR2 is SMNVEV (reference sequence). The CDR3 DNA is TGTGCCAGCAGTTTTATCACCGGGGAGCTGTTTTTT. Its translation: CASSFITGELFF.

This clonotype was recorded many times. The chain links TRBV5-1 to TRBJ2-1; a possible D gene is TRBD2 (5 bases). Germline CDR1 and CDR2: SGHRS and YFSETQ. The length of the CDR3 is 15 residues. Trimming cost V 0 bases and J 4 bases, with 11 bases left between them. CDR3 amino acids: CASSLEASPYNEQFF. The CDR3 coding sequence is TGCGCCAGCAGCTTGGAGGCTAGCCCTTACAATGAGCAGTTCTTC.

This chain uses TRBV6-2 or TRBV6-3 with TRBJ2-1, with 7 bases that match TRBD2. Trimming removed 7 bases from V and 0 bases from J; junction bases left unmatched: 9. The CDR3 has 16 residues. Germline lookup yields CDR1 MNHEY and CDR2 SVGEGT. CDR3 coding DNA: TGTGCCAGCACCCCTCGGGCGGGGGACTCCTACAATGAGCAGTTCTTC. Translation: CASTPRAGDSYNEQFF.

This chain uses TRBV13 with TRBJ1-1; D is uncertain. Germline V lookup: CDR1 PRHDT, CDR2 FYEKMQ (reference sequence). The CDR3 totals 15 residues. V was pared by 1 base and J by 2 bases, with 11 bases between. The CDR3 loop reads CASSLESGPNTEAFF. The CDR3 DNA is TGTGCCAGCAGCTTAGAATCCGGGCCCAACACTGAAGCTTTCTTT.

Ten or more counts support this clonotype. The chain has TRBV7-9 and TRBJ1-2; 8 bases fit TRBD1. Germline V gives CDR1 SEHNR, CDR2 FQNEAQ (reference sequence). The CDR3 has 13 residues. V shed 5 bases and J 5 bases; nucleotides not matched to a gene: 4. In nucleotides, the CDR3 is TGTGCCAGCAGCCCGGGACAGGATTATGGCTACACCTTC. This gives the protein CASSPGQDYGYTF.

Many counts were recorded for this clonotype. This chain links TRBV13 with TRBJ2-1, with D uncertain. The ends were cut back, 4 bases at V and 4 bases at J, with 11 bases in the middle. The germline V gene encodes CDR1 PRHDT and CDR2 FYEKMQ (reference sequence). The CDR3 contains 14 residues. The CDR3 here is CASSSPTAYNEQFF. The CDR3 coding sequence is TGTGCCAGCAGCTCACCGACTGCTTACAATGAGCAGTTCTTC.

A word on this clonotype: It may be a read error: a sequence one base away is much more abundant. The chain combines TRBV2 with TRBJ1-1; possibly TRBD1 for D (6 bases). The CDR3 spans 17 residues. Germline CDR1 is SNHLY and CDR2 is FYNNEI. V was shortened by 1 base and J by 3 bases, with 18 bases between the two germline ends. The CDR3 sequence is CASSEGRNRAIYTEAFF. Here the CDR3 DNA reads TGTGCCAGCAGTGAAGGGAGGAACAGGGCTATCTACACTGAAGCTTTCTTT.

CDR3 coding DNA: TGTGCCAGCAGTCGGGTCCCGGGGCACTATGGCTACACCTTC. As protein: CASSRVPGHYGYTF. V gene TRBV2 combines with J gene TRBJ1-2, with D possibly TRBD1 on 5 matching bases. V lost 5 bases and J 3 bases, leaving 13 bases between the germline ends. This CDR3 is built from 14 residues. CDR1 and CDR2 from the germline V gene are SNHLY and FYNNEI.

This clonotype occurred many times. V is TRBV28 and J is TRBJ2-5; 8 nucleotides match TRBD1. CDR1 and CDR2 from the germline V gene are MDHEN and SYDVKM. The CDR3 has 12 amino acids. CDR3 in DNA: TGTGGGGGGGACAGGATTGGAGAGACCCAGTACTTC. Its translation: CGGDRIGETQYF.

This clonotype was picked up many times. The genes are TRBV28 and TRBJ2-7; the D gene could be TRBD1 or TRBD2 (6 bases each). Trimming cost V 3 bases and J 2 bases, with 8 bases left between them. Germline V gene data show CDR1 as MDHEN and CDR2 as SYDVKM. CDR3 length: 13 amino acids. The CDR3 loop is CASSLRGAYEQYF. CDR3 coding DNA: TGTGCCAGCAGTTTGAGGGGGGCCTACGAGCAGTACTTC.

This clonotype was observed many times. The rearrangement links TRBV7-2 to TRBJ2-7; D tentatively reads TRBD1 or TRBD2 (5 bases each). The CDR3 runs to 14 residues. The V gene lost 3 bases and the J gene lost 1 base, with 10 bases spanning the gap. Germline CDR1 is SGHTA and CDR2 is FQGNSA. The CDR3 coding sequence is TGTGCCAGCAGCTTTATGGGGGTTTCCTACGAGCAGTACTTC. Its protein is CASSFMGVSYEQYF.

The chain recombines TRBV20-1 with TRBJ2-5, with TRBD1 matching over 8 bases. The CDR3 loop spans 12 amino acids. Germline V gene data show CDR1 as DFQATT and CDR2 as SNEGSKA (reference sequence). Trimming at V came to 6 bases and at J to 10 bases, leaving 10 bases not matched to a gene. The CDR3 DNA sequence: TGCAGTGCACACGGACAGGGTTTAAACCAGTACTTC. Amino acids: CSAHGQGLNQYF.

The sample holds a few counts of this clonotype. V and J are TRBV7-3 and TRBJ2-1; D call uncertain. Trimming shortened V by 0 bases and J by 2 bases, and 8 bases separated the two germline ends. Germline CDR1 reads SGHTA; CDR2 reads FQGTGA. The CDR3 has 15 amino acids. DNA of the CDR3: TGTGCCAGCAGCTTAACGATGTCGGCCTACAATGAGCAGTTCTTC. Encoded protein: CASSLTMSAYNEQFF.

This clonotype was recorded many times. This rearrangement joins TRBV20-1 to TRBJ1-1; TRBD1 agrees at 7 bases. CDR3 length: 13 amino acids. Trimming cost V 3 bases and J 4 bases; bases outside gene matches: 5. The germline V gene has CDR1 DFQATT and CDR2 SNEGSKA (reference sequence). The CDR3 loop reads CSASRQGPTEAFF. In DNA form, the CDR3 reads TGCAGTGCTAGTCGACAGGGCCCCACTGAAGCTTTCTTT.

The chain employs TRBV6-2 or TRBV6-3 and TRBJ2-6; 8 bases match TRBD2. Unmatched junction bases numbered 12, after V lost 11 bases and J lost 3 bases. The CDR3 has 16 amino acids. Germline V gives CDR1 MNHEY, CDR2 SVGEGT. DNA for the CDR3: TGTGCCGTCAAGACCGGGGGGGGCGGTGGGGCCAACGTCCTGACTTTC. Its translation is CAVKTGGGGGANVLTF.